The clone carrying this TCR beta chain was seen more than once but under ten times. Its antigen is unidentified. In germline, CDR1 is WNHNN, CDR2 SYGVQD (reference sequence). The CDR3 is 14 residues long. V lost 4 bases and J lost 1, with 8 bases in between. The data stem from a study of type 1 and type 2 diabetes patients. Looking at the study overall: CD4+ or CD8+ T cells were positively selected from PBMCs with microbeads. Sequencing for the whole study yielded 18,976,912 paired-end reads.

Findings and limits, study-wide: Age and gender were not matched between study groups, possibly biasing interpretation.

Amplification started from genomic DNA. Multiplex PCR with 30 forward and 13 reverse primers amplified the TCR beta CDR3. Using its own MiXCR run on the multiplex PCR reads, TCRdb lists one record per CDR3 protein. Among 250,000 to 300,000 distinct CDR3 sequences listed, over 45% were seen once. The specimen sequenced was peripheral blood mononuclear cells (PBMCs). The chain couples TRBV10-1 to TRBJ2-1, with no clear D. The receptor was derived from a man aged 18 to 29 with type 2 diabetes. The CDR3 DNA is TGCGCCAGCAGTGCGGCGGATTCCTACAATGAGCAGTTCTTC. Its protein is CASSAADSYNEQFF.